The source of this T cell receptor beta chain is a study of T cells in Graves' hyperthyroidism and ophthalmopathy. Broader study findings: Ophthalmopathy could be told apart from stable hyperthyroidism with a 13 V-J model. The majority of expanded thyroid clonotypes above 0.001 also appeared in blood.

V lost 5 bases, J lost 5 bases, and 6 bases lay in between. CDR3 size: 11 residues. Germline V gives CDR1 MNHNS, CDR2 SASEGT. RNA transcripts gave rise to amplified TCR beta CDR3 regions. First-round RT-PCR of the TCR CDR3 relied on the HTBI primer set. TCRdb independently ran MiXCR on the multiplex PCR reads; one entry per CDR3 protein. The repertoire consists of about 560,000 distinct CDR3 sequences, with about 15% occurring once and the leading ten covering roughly 14%. This clonotype was found many times. Its antigen remains unknown. A much more abundant neighbour one base away suggests this may be a read error.

The chain couples TRBV6-1 to TRBJ1-2, with a weak D call TRBD1 (5 bases). This clonotype originated in a middle-aged woman with Graves' hyperthyroidism. Source material: blood. This CDR3 is CASSSGYGYTF. CDR3 in DNA: TGTGCCAGCAGTTCAGGGTATGGCTACACCTTC.